This is a list of T cell receptor beta chains from one sample in a study of radiation and T cells in renal cell carcinoma. Measured with immunoSEQ multiplex PCR; TCRdb has only the in-frame clones, and not every one. The repertoire has 150,000 or so clones, around 78% of them found once; the top ten carry approximately 20%. Here the sequenced sample was blood, taken from a patient whose treatment included radiotherapy and nephrectomy. These TCRs come from a woman in her fifties or sixties with renal cell carcinoma. Both conserved end residues are part of each CDR3. D genes are given only for firm matches. The listing skips clone size in some rows; elsewhere it reads once, few, many or a size class.

j_call clone_size v_call d_call cdr3_aa cdr3_nt
TRBJ1-5 NA TRBV19 NA CATGPNQPQHF TGTGCCACCGGGCCTAATCAGCCCCAGCATTTT
TRBJ2-7 few TRBV7-9 NA CASSLSYEQYF TGTGCCAGCAGCTTGTCGTACGAGCAGTACTTC
TRBJ2-2 NA TRBV5-1 TRBD2 CASSGSGSMNTGELFF TGCGCCAGCAGTGGGAGCGGGAGTATGAACACCGGGGAGCTGTTTTTT
TRBJ2-1 NA TRBV9 NA CASSHPDRVNEQFF TGTGCCAGCAGTCACCCCGACCGGGTCAATGAGCAGTTCTTC
TRBJ2-5 few TRBV29-1 NA CSVVRAQETQYF TGCAGCGTTGTTCGGGCCCAAGAGACCCAGTACTTC
TRBJ1-1 NA TRBV9 NA CASSGRWGGTEAFF TGTGCCAGCAGCGGCCGATGGGGCGGCACTGAAGCTTTCTTT
TRBJ2-7 NA TRBV7-2 NA CASSVNTAYEQYF TGTGCCAGCAGCGTGAACACAGCCTACGAGCAGTACTTC
TRBJ2-7 NA TRBV28 NA CASSPAVPRSYEQYF TGTGCCAGCAGCCCTGCGGTTCCACGCTCCTACGAGCAGTACTTC
TRBJ1-5 NA TRBV19 NA CASSWELIRPGNQPQHF TGTGCCAGTAGTTGGGAATTGATAAGGCCAGGCAATCAGCCCCAGCATTTT
TRBJ1-1 few TRBV10-1 NA CASRNGGNTEAFF TGCGCCAGCCGTAATGGGGGGAACACTGAAGCTTTCTTT
TRBJ2-7 NA TRBV6-5 TRBD1 CASSYRGQGASEQYF TGTGCCAGCAGTTACAGGGGACAGGGGGCCAGTGAGCAGTACTTC
TRBJ1-2 NA TRBV7-8 TRBD1 CASSADRVYGYTF TGTGCCAGCAGCGCCGACAGGGTTTATGGCTACACCTTC
TRBJ1-1 NA TRBV7-2 NA CASSRGPRNTEAFF TGTGCCAGCAGCCGAGGTCCGAGGAACACTGAAGCTTTCTTT
TRBJ2-3 NA TRBV2 NA CASSEMIGADTQYF TGTGCCAGCAGTGAAATGATAGGCGCAGATACGCAGTATTTT
TRBJ1-4 NA TRBV7-2 NA CASSLAGTNEKLFF TGTGCCAGCAGCTTAGCAGGGACTAATGAAAAACTGTTTTTT
TRBJ2-5 NA TRBV5-6 NA CASSLVDSETQYF TGTGCCAGCAGCTTGGTGGATTCGGAGACCCAGTACTTC
TRBJ2-1 NA TRBV9 NA CASSAYGGIGHEQFF TGTGCCAGCAGCGCGTACGGCGGGATTGGGCATGAGCAGTTCTTC
TRBJ2-7 NA TRBV5-4 NA CASSYPRGRGPTYEQYF TGTGCCAGCAGCTACCCGAGGGGGCGGGGGCCCACCTACGAGCAGTACTTC
TRBJ1-2 few TRBV6-5 NA CASWTVPNYGYTF TGTGCCAGCTGGACAGTTCCTAACTATGGCTACACCTTC
TRBJ2-1 once TRBV4-1 TRBD2 CASSQSSGRGAYNEQFF TGCGCCAGCAGCCAATCTAGCGGGAGGGGGGCCTACAATGAGCAGTTCTTC
TRBJ1-1 once TRBV25-1 NA CASSRSTEAFF TGTGCCAGCAGCAGGAGCACTGAAGCTTTCTTT
TRBJ1-1 few TRBV30 TRBD1 CAWSPGQQNTEAFF TGTGCCTGGAGTCCGGGACAGCAGAACACTGAAGCTTTCTTT
TRBJ2-2 NA TRBV30 TRBD1 CAWSLLQGAGELFF TGTGCCTGGAGCCTACTACAGGGGGCCGGGGAGCTGTTTTTT
TRBJ1-1 NA TRBV19 NA CASSLRGLNTEAFF TGTGCCAGTAGTCTCCGGGGGCTGAACACTGAAGCTTTCTTT
TRBJ1-2 once TRBV5-4 TRBD1 CASSSDRVGYGYTF TGTGCCAGCAGCTCTGACAGGGTCGGCTATGGCTACACCTTC
TRBJ2-1 NA TRBV5-4 TRBD2 CASSQGLAGNEQFF TGTGCCAGCAGCCAGGGACTAGCGGGCAATGAGCAGTTCTTC
TRBJ2-5 once TRBV11-3 TRBD2 CASSLAGLAGETQYF TGTGCCAGCAGCTTAGCGGGACTAGCAGGGGAGACCCAGTACTTC
TRBJ2-7 NA TRBV7-2 TRBD1 CASSLGGQGYEQYF TGTGCCAGCAGCTTAGGTGGACAGGGCTACGAGCAGTACTTC
TRBJ2-7 NA TRBV5-1 TRBD1 CASSLGQDSYEQYF TGCGCCAGCAGCCTGGGACAGGACTCCTACGAGCAGTACTTC
TRBJ2-3 NA TRBV29-1 NA CSVEWQSTDTQYF TGCAGCGTTGAATGGCAGAGCACAGATACGCAGTATTTT
TRBJ2-7 NA TRBV10-3 NA CATKQGQTVGEQYF TGTGCCACCAAACAGGGACAAACCGTGGGGGAGCAGTACTTC
TRBJ2-2 NA TRBV2 NA CASRRIQNTGELFF TGTGCCAGCAGGAGAATACAGAACACCGGGGAGCTGTTTTTT
TRBJ1-4 few TRBV25-1 NA CASSRHTQKLFF TGTGCCAGCAGTCGCCACACTCAAAAACTGTTTTTT
TRBJ2-3 few TRBV7-9 NA CASSSRMGDLTDTQYF TGTGCCAGCAGCTCACGAATGGGGGACCTCACAGATACGCAGTATTTT
TRBJ1-2 NA TRBV18 TRBD1 CASSLLGQGAFTF TGTGCCAGCTCACTACTGGGACAGGGGGCTTTCACCTTC
TRBJ1-3 NA TRBV6-6 NA CASNPFVDSGNTIYF TGTGCCAGCAACCCATTTGTGGACTCTGGAAACACCATATATTTT
TRBJ2-3 NA TRBV7-8 NA CASSLARGQSSTDTQYF TGTGCCAGCAGCTTAGCGAGGGGCCAATCTAGCACAGATACGCAGTATTTT
TRBJ2-7 NA TRBV5-4 TRBD2 CASSIGTSGSNEQYF TGTGCCAGCAGCATCGGGACTAGCGGGAGCAACGAGCAGTACTTC
TRBJ2-7 few TRBV19 NA CASSLTGQSYEQYF TGTGCCAGTAGCCTGACGGGTCAATCCTACGAGCAGTACTTC
TRBJ1-1 NA TRBV5-1 NA CASSLWRNQNTEAFF TGCGCCAGCAGCTTGTGGAGGAACCAGAACACTGAAGCTTTCTTT
TRBJ1-5 NA TRBV30 NA CALDVRQLYSNQPQHF TGTGCCCTAGATGTTAGACAGCTATATAGCAATCAGCCCCAGCATTTT
TRBJ1-3 NA TRBV5-4 NA CASSFGEVSGNTIYF TGTGCCAGCAGCTTTGGCGAAGTCTCTGGAAACACCATATATTTT
TRBJ2-1 NA TRBV25-1 NA CASSAGNNEQFF TGTGCCAGCAGTGCGGGAAATAATGAGCAGTTCTTC
TRBJ2-3 NA TRBV5-6 TRBD2 CASSLGLAENTDTQYF TGTGCCAGCAGCTTGGGACTAGCGGAGAACACAGATACGCAGTATTTT
TRBJ2-4 NA TRBV5-6 NA CASSSPGLAKNIQYF TGTGCCAGCAGCTCCCCAGGGCTAGCCAAAAACATTCAGTACTTC
TRBJ1-5 NA TRBV10-1 TRBD1 CASSGQGADNQPQHF TGCGCCAGCAGTGGACAGGGGGCGGACAATCAGCCCCAGCATTTT
TRBJ1-6 NA TRBV4-1 TRBD1 CASSLTGLNSPLHF TGCGCCAGCAGCCTGACAGGGTTAAATTCACCCCTCCACTTT
TRBJ2-4 NA TRBV5-1 TRBD2 CASSFDAAGIAKNIQYF TGCGCCAGCAGCTTTGATGCAGCGGGGATAGCCAAAAACATTCAGTACTTC
TRBJ2-2 NA TRBV4-3 NA CASSQDRRNTGELFF TGCGCCAGCAGCCAAGATAGGAGGAACACCGGGGAGCTGTTTTTT
TRBJ2-1 NA TRBV4-2 NA CASSQDRDEQFF TGTGCCAGCAGCCAAGATAGGGATGAGCAGTTCTTC
TRBJ1-1 once TRBV11-3 NA CASSPPGGEAFF TGTGCCAGCAGCCCTCCGGGTGGGGAAGCTTTCTTT
TRBJ2-3 NA TRBV11-2 NA CASSSGGTDTQYF TGTGCCAGCAGCTCTGGAGGCACAGATACGCAGTATTTT
TRBJ2-1 NA TRBV9 NA CASSSRDSGAGEQFF TGTGCCAGCAGCTCCCGGGACTCCGGAGCGGGTGAGCAGTTCTTC